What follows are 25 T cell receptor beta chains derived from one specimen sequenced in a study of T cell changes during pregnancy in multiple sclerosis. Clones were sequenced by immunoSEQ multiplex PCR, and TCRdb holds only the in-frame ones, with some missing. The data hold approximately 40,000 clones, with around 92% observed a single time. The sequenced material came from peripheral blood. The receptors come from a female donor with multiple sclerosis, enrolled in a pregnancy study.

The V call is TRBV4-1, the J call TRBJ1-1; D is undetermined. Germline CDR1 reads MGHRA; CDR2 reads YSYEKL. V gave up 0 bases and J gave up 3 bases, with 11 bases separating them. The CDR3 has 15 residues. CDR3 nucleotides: TGCGCCAGCAGCCAAGATGGGCAGGCGGACACTGAAGCTTTCTTT. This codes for CASSQDGQADTEAFF.

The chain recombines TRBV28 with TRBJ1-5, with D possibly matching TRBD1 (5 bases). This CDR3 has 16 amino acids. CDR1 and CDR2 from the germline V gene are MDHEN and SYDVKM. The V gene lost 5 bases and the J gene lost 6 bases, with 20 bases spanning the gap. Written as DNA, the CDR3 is TGTGCCAGCAGTCCCCGGGGGACCACTGGCCGTCAGCCCCAGCATTTT. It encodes CASSPRGTTGRQPQHF.

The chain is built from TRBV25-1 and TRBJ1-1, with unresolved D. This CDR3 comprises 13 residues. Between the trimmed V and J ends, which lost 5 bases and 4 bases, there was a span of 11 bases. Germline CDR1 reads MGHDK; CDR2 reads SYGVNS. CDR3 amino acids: CASSRPLGTEAFF. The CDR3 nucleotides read TGTGCCAGCAGTAGGCCGCTTGGCACTGAAGCTTTCTTT. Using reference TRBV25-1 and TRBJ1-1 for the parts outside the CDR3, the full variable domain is EADIYQTPRYLVIGTGKKITLECSQTMGHDKMYWYQQDPGMELHLIHYSYGVNSTEKGDLSSESTVSRIRTEHFPLTLESARPSHTSQYLCASSRPLGTEAFFGQGTRLTVV.

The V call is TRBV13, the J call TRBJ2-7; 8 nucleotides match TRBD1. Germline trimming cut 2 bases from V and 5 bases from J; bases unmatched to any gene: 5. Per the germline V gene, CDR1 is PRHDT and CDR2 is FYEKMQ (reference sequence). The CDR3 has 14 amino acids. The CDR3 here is CASSLTGGNHEQYF. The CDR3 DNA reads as TGTGCCAGCAGCTTAACAGGGGGAAACCACGAGCAGTACTTC.

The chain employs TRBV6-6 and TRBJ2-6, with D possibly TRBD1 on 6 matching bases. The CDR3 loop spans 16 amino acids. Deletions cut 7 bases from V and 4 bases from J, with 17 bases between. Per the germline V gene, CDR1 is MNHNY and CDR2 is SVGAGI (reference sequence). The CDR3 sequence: CASISTGTVGANVLTF. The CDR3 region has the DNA TGTGCCAGCATCTCGACAGGAACCGTAGGGGCCAACGTCCTGACTTTC.

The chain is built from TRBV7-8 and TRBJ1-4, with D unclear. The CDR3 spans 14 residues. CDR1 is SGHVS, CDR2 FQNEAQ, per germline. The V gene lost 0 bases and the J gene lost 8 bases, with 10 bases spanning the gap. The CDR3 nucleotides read TGTGCCAGCAGCTTAGCCGGACCCGAAGAAAAACTGTTTTTT. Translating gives CASSLAGPEEKLFF.

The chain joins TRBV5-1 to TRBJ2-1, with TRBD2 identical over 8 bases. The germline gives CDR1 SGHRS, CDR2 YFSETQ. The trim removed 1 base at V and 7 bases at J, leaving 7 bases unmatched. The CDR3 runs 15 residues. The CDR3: CASSLSSGSSNEQFF. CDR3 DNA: TGCGCCAGCAGCTTGTCCAGCGGGAGTAGTAATGAGCAGTTCTTC.

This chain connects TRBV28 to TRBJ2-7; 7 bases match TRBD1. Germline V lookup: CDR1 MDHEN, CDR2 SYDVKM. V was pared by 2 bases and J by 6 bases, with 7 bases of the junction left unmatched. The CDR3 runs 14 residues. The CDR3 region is CASSLVGRGSEQYF. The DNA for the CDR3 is TGTGCCAGCAGTTTAGTTGGCAGGGGGTCCGAGCAGTACTTC.

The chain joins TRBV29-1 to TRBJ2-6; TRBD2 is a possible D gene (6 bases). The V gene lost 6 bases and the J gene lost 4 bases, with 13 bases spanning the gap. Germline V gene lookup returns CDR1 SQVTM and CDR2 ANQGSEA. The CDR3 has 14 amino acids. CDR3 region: CSVLGTWGANVLTF. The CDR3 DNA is TGCAGCGTCCTCGGGACTTGGGGGGCCAACGTCCTGACTTTC.

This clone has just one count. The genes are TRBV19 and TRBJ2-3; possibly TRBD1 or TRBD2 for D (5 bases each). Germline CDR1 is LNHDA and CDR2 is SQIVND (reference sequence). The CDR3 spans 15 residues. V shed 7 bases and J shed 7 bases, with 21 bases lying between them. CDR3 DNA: TGTGCCAGTATCCTCTCTAGGGGTTCGGGACATACGCAGTATTTT. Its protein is CASILSRGSGHTQYF. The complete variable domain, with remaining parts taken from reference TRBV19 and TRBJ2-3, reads DGGITQSPKYLFRKEGQNVTLSCEQNLNHDAMYWYRQDPGQGLRLIYYSQIVNDFQKGDIAEGYSVSREKKESFPLTVTSAQKNPTAFYLCASILSRGSGHTQYFGPGTRLTVL.

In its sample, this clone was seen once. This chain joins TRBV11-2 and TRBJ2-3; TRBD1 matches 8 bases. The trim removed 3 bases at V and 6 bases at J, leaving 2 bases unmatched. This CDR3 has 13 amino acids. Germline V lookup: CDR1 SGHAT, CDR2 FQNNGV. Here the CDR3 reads CASSFTGGDTQYF. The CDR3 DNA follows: TGTGCCAGCAGCTTTACAGGGGGGGATACGCAGTATTTT.

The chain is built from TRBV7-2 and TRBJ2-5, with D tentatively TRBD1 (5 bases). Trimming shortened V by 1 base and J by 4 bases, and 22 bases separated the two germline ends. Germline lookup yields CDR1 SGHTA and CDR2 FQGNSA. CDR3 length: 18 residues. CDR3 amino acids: CASSLEWGLPGPRETQYF. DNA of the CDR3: TGTGCCAGCAGCTTAGAATGGGGTTTGCCAGGGCCAAGAGAGACCCAGTACTTC.

The CDR3 loop is CASSYSLGLRVDEQFF. The CDR3 DNA reads as TGTGCCAGCAGTTACTCTTTGGGGCTCCGAGTCGATGAGCAGTTCTTC. The chain uses TRBV6-5 and TRBJ2-1; a weak D match, TRBD1 (5 bases). This CDR3 is 16 amino acids long. Germline V gives CDR1 MNHEY, CDR2 SVGAGI. V shed 0 bases and J shed 8 bases, with 17 bases lying between them.

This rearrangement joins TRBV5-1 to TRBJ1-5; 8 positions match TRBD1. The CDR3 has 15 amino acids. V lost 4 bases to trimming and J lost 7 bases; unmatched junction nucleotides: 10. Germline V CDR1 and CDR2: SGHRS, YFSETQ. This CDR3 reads CASSDRGIKYQPQHF. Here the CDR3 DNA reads TGCGCCAGCAGCGACAGGGGTATAAAGTACCAGCCCCAGCATTTT.

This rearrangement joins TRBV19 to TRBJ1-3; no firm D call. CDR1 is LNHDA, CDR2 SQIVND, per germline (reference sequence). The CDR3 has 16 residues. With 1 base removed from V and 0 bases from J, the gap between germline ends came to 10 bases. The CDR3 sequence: CASSIADKPSGNTIYF. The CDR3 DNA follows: TGTGCCAGTAGTATAGCCGACAAGCCCTCTGGAAACACCATATATTTT.

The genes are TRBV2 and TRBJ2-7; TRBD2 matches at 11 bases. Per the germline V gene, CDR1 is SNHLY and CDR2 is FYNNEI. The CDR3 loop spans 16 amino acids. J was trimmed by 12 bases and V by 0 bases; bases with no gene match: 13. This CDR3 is CASSEAVGLAGGEMYF. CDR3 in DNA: TGTGCCAGCAGTGAAGCAGTCGGTCTAGCGGGAGGCGAAATGTACTTC.

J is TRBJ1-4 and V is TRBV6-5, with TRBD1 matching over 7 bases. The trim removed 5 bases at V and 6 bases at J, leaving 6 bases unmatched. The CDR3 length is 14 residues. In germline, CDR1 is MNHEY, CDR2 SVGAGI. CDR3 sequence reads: CASSAGTEYEKLFF. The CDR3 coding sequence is TGTGCCAGCAGTGCCGGGACAGAGTATGAAAAACTGTTTTTT.

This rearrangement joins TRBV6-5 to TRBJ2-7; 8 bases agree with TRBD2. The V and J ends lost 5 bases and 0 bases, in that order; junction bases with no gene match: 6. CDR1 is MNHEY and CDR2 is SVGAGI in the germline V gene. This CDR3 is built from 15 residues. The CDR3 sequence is CASSLTSGSSYEQYF. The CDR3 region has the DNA TGTGCCAGCAGTCTTACTAGCGGAAGCTCCTACGAGCAGTACTTC.

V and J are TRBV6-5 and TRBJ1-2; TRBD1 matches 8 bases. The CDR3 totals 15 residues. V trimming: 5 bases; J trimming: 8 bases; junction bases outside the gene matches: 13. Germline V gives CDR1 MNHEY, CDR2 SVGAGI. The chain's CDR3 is CASSTYTGQGNGYTF. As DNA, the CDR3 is TGTGCCAGCAGTACTTACACAGGACAGGGAAACGGCTACACCTTC.

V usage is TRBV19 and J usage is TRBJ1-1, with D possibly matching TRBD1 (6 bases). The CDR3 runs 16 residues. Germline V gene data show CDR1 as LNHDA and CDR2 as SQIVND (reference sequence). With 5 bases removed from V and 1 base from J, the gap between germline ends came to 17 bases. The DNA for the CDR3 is TGTGCCAGTAGTCCCTGGTGGACAGAGACGAACACTGAAGCTTTCTTT. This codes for CASSPWWTETNTEAFF.

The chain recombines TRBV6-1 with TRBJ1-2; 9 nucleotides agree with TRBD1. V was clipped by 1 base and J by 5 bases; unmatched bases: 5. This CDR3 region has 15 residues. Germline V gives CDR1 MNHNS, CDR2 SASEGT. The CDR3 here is CASSEGTGEFYGYTF. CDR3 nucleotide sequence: TGTGCCAGCAGTGAAGGGACAGGGGAATTTTATGGCTACACCTTC.

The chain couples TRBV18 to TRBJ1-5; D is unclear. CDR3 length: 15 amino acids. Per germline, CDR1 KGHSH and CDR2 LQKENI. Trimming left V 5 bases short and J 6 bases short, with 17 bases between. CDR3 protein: CASSSVMPVTQPQHF. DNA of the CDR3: TGTGCCAGCTCATCGGTTATGCCGGTGACTCAGCCCCAGCATTTT.

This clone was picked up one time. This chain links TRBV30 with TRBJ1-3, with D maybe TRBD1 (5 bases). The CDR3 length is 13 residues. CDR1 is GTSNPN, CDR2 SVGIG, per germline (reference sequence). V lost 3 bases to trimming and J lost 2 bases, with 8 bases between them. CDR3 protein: CAWRLGAGNTIYF. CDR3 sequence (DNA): TGTGCCTGGAGGTTGGGGGCTGGAAACACCATATATTTT.

In DNA form, the CDR3 reads TGTGCCAGCAGCTTAACGCCCGGATCCTATGGCTACACCTTC. This sequence encodes CASSLTPGSYGYTF. This chain joins TRBV7-3 and TRBJ1-2, with unresolved D. This CDR3 is built from 14 residues. Germline V gene sequence: CDR1 SGHTA, CDR2 FQGTGA. Trimming stripped 0 bases from V and 4 bases from J, with 9 bases between.

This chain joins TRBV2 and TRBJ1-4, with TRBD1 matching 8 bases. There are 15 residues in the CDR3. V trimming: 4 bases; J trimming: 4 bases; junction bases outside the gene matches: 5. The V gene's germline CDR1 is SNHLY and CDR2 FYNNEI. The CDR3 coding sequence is TGTGCCAGCAGTGGCCAGGGGGCCAGTAATGAAAAACTGTTTTTT. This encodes CASSGQGASNEKLFF.